This T cell receptor (beta chain) was sequenced in a study of CD8 T cells in Susac syndrome. RNA was extracted with the RNeasy kit, and a quantity of roughly 0.5 to 1 ug was reverse transcribed using random hexamers. immunoSEQ multiplex PCR amplified TCR beta CDR3 across 54 Vbeta, 13 Jbeta. A single record per CDR3 protein comes from TCRdb applying MiXCR to the immunoSEQ multiplex PCR reads. The profile shows about 130,000 distinct CDR3 sequences, about 96% of them singletons. Trimming cost V 7 bases and J 2 bases, with 18 bases left between them. The CDR3 runs to 16 residues. CDR1 is SGHTS, CDR2 YDEGEE, per germline. CD8+ and CD4+ T cells from blood underwent TCR beta sequencing, which was carried out in a high-throughput format.

This clonotype was sampled from a human donor in good health. This chain links TRBV5-8 with TRBJ2-2; either TRBD1 or TRBD2 may supply D (5 bases each). Material for sequencing was CD4+ T cells from PBMCs. CDR3 region: CASDEGRGTNTGELFF. In DNA form, the CDR3 reads TGTGCCAGCGACGAGGGAAGGGGCACTAACACCGGGGAGCTGTTTTTT.